This entry describes one T cell receptor beta chain. Its antigen is as yet unknown. TCR templates, 75,000 to 100,000 per sample, were assayed. The repertoire was sequenced with immunoSEQ multiplex PCR; TCRdb's copy has only in-frame clones and lacks some. The sample has 100,000 or so clones; approximately 91% are singletons. These data come from a study of siplizumab effects on memory and regulatory T cells. The study, taken as a whole, reports: A significant reduction in alloreactive sequences traceable to unstimulated CD4+ memory cells was produced by siplizumab. Relative to controls at about 28%, mappable alloreactive CD4+ clones exhibited a mean Treg-derived proportion of under 75% with siplizumab.

Sequencing used non-Treg CD4+ T cells sorted from blood. The sequence was collected from a human donor in good health.

CDR3 nucleotide sequence: TGTGCTAGTGGTTTCCCCCTAGCGGCTTACAATGAGCAGTTCTTC. Translation: CASGFPLAAYNEQFF. This chain connects TRBV12-5 to TRBJ2-1; 7 bases are shared with TRBD2. Germline V gene lookup returns CDR1 LGHNT and CDR2 FRNRAP. This CDR3 spans 15 amino acids. Trimming cost V 3 bases and J 4 bases; bases outside gene matches: 6.